The next 10 T cell receptor beta chains were all read from a single sample in a study of T cell responses to AZD1222 COVID-19 vaccine. This table comes from immunoSEQ multiplex PCR, and its TCRdb copy is limited to in-frame clones, with some not included. Here the sample spans 90,000 to 100,000 clones, about 88% being singletons. Sequencing used peripheral blood, obtained 28 days after the second AZD1222 dose. These receptors all stem from an adult who received the AZD1222 COVID-19 vaccine.

The chain links TRBV5-6 to TRBJ1-2; no clear D gene. Looked up from germline, CDR1 is SGHDT and CDR2 is YYEEEE. The V gene lost 5 bases and the J gene lost 2 bases, with 10 bases spanning the gap. The CDR3 spans 13 residues. Here the CDR3 DNA reads TGTGCCAGCAGTCGAGAGAGGAACTATGGCTACACCTTC. Its translation: CASSRERNYGYTF.

This rearrangement joins TRBV13 to TRBJ1-1; D is ambiguous. Germline CDR1 PRHDT, CDR2 FYEKMQ (reference sequence). Trimming stripped 5 bases from V and 1 base from J, with 5 bases between. The CDR3 spans 12 residues. The chain's CDR3 is CASSLRNTEAFF. Here the CDR3 DNA reads TGTGCCAGCAGCCTCAGGAACACTGAAGCTTTCTTT.

The rearrangement joins TRBV6-5 to TRBJ2-7, with 7 nucleotides matching TRBD1. The CDR3 spans 16 residues. Germline V CDR1 and CDR2: MNHEY, SVGAGI. With V trimmed by 0 bases and J by 1 base, 6 bases remained unmatched. The CDR3 loop is CASSYSTGDRSYEQYF. CDR3 nucleotide sequence: TGTGCCAGCAGTTACTCGACTGGGGACAGATCCTACGAGCAGTACTTC.

The gene calls are TRBV27 and TRBJ2-2; D not resolved. The germline V gene has CDR1 MNHEY and CDR2 SMNVEV (reference sequence). Trimming shortened V by 7 bases and J by 6 bases, and 18 bases separated the two germline ends. The CDR3 length is 15 residues. CDR3 DNA sequence: TGTGCCAGCACCAAGTTGGGTCTATCATCCGGGGAGCTGTTTTTT. Encoded protein: CASTKLGLSSGELFF.

Relative to its sample, this clone is medium-sized (0.01 to 0.1%). The V call is TRBV19, the J call TRBJ1-2; D not certain. V shed 10 bases and J shed 0 bases, with 6 bases lying between them. The germline V gene has CDR1 LNHDA and CDR2 SQIVND (reference sequence). The CDR3 length is 11 residues. In DNA, the CDR3 is TGTGCCACCCAAGCTAACTATGGCTACACCTTC. It specifies CATQANYGYTF.

This clone has a handful of counts. The chain links TRBV5-1 to TRBJ2-5; 11 bases align to TRBD2. The germline gives CDR1 SGHRS, CDR2 YFSETQ. The CDR3 covers 16 residues. The J segment lost 2 bases and the V segment lost 1 base, leaving 4 bases of the junction unmatched. DNA for the CDR3: TGCGCCAGCAGCTTGCAAGTAGCGGGGGGGCAAGAGACCCAGTACTTC. Amino acid sequence: CASSLQVAGGQETQYF.

The chain links TRBV19 to TRBJ1-3; D remains unclear. The CDR3 sequence is 14 residues long. V shed 2 bases and J shed 4 bases, with 9 bases lying between them. Germline V gives CDR1 LNHDA, CDR2 SQIVND (reference sequence). The CDR3 nucleotides are TGTGCCAGTAGTATAAGCGGGCCGGGAAACACCATATATTTT. Translating gives CASSISGPGNTIYF.

The rearrangement joins TRBV4-1 to TRBJ1-5; TRBD1 is a possible D gene (6 bases). Trimming left V 0 bases short and J 2 bases short, with 11 bases between. CDR1 MGHRA and CDR2 YSYEKL come from the germline V gene. This CDR3 is built from 16 residues. In nucleotides, the CDR3 is TGCGCCAGCAGCCAAGAGGGCAGGGGAGGCAATCAGCCCCAGCATTTT. It translates to CASSQEGRGGNQPQHF.

The chain links TRBV12-3 or TRBV12-4 to TRBJ1-1; 7 nucleotides match TRBD1. This CDR3 spans 13 amino acids. Germline trimming cut 7 bases from V and 3 bases from J; bases unmatched to any gene: 5. The CDR3 DNA reads TGTGCCAGCACCCCAACAGGGGACACTGAAGCTTTCTTT. Translated: CASTPTGDTEAFF.

The V call is TRBV3-1 (or the pseudogene TRBV3-2), the J call TRBJ2-1; no firm D call. Germline V gene sequence: CDR1 LGHDT, CDR2 YNNKEL (reference sequence). The V gene lost 3 bases and the J gene lost 5 bases, with 2 bases spanning the gap. The CDR3 is 11 residues long. This chain's CDR3 is CASSHNNEQFF. The CDR3 region has the DNA TGTGCCAGCAGCCACAACAATGAGCAGTTCTTC.